The 10 T cell receptor beta chains listed next were all sequenced from one sample in a study of T cells after posttransplantation cyclophosphamide. The protocol was immunoSEQ multiplex PCR, while the TCRdb copy is restricted to in-frame clones and leaves out a portion. The sample includes 50,000 to 55,000 clones, 85% to 90% seen only once; the top ten take about 3%. The sequenced material came from PBMCs. Source of these receptors: a man in his thirties or forties with a blood cancer, CMV-positive, and with a related stem cell donor.

The rearrangement links TRBV18 to TRBJ1-2; D call uncertain. Trimming took off 0 bases at V and 3 bases at J, with 11 bases between the two ends. This CDR3 is 15 amino acids long. Germline CDR1 KGHSH, CDR2 LQKENI. CDR3 nucleotides: TGTGCCAGCTCACCACCCCTTGGAGGCTACTATGGCTACACCTTC. Its protein is CASSPPLGGYYGYTF. Full variable domain (remainder filled in from reference TRBV18 and TRBJ1-2): NAGVMQNPRHLVRRRGQEARLRCSPMKGHSHVYWYRQLPEEGLKFMVYLQKENIIDESGMPKERFSAEFPKEGPSILRIQQVVRGDSAAYFCASSPPLGGYYGYTFGSGTRLTVV.

The chain links TRBV19 to TRBJ1-1; possibly TRBD1 for D (5 bases). Germline V gene lookup returns CDR1 LNHDA and CDR2 SQIVND (reference sequence). The ends were cut back, 7 bases at V and 5 bases at J, with 17 bases in the middle. This CDR3 contains 14 residues. CDR3: CASIPRATPTEAFF. In DNA, the CDR3 is TGTGCCAGTATCCCCAGGGCGACCCCAACTGAAGCTTTCTTT.

This clone appeared a single time. The genes are TRBV30 and TRBJ2-3; 8 positions match TRBD1. Trimming removed 2 bases from V and 3 bases from J; junction bases left unmatched: 7. The CDR3 has 15 residues. Per the germline V gene, CDR1 is GTSNPN and CDR2 is SVGIG (reference sequence). The CDR3 loop is CAWSPGTGATDTQYF. The CDR3 DNA is TGTGCCTGGAGTCCCGGGACAGGTGCAACAGATACGCAGTATTTT.

The genes are TRBV28 and TRBJ2-7; 10 bases line up with TRBD2. The CDR3 covers 14 residues. In germline, CDR1 is MDHEN, CDR2 SYDVKM. CDR3 DNA sequence: TGTACACTTTTCACTAGCGGGACATCCTACGAGCAGTACTTC. Translated: CTLFTSGTSYEQYF.

The chain recombines TRBV7-2 with TRBJ2-5; 8 nucleotides align to TRBD2. Unmatched junction bases numbered 8, after V lost 8 bases and J lost 3 bases. CDR1 is SGHTA and CDR2 is FQGNSA in the germline V gene. This CDR3 region has 14 residues. This chain's CDR3 is CASGTGGKEETQYF. As DNA, the CDR3 is TGTGCCAGCGGGACGGGGGGGAAAGAAGAGACCCAGTACTTC.

The rearrangement joins TRBV30 to TRBJ1-1, with 8 positions matching TRBD1. This CDR3 has 15 residues. Germline loops: CDR1 GTSNPN, CDR2 SVGIG (reference sequence). V trimming: 7 bases; J trimming: 0 bases; junction bases outside the gene matches: 10. The CDR3 DNA reads TGTGCCTTGATCAGGGGGCCTGGGATGAACACTGAAGCTTTCTTT. Amino acids: CALIRGPGMNTEAFF.

The gene calls are TRBV7-9 and TRBJ2-5; D is possibly TRBD1 (6 bases). There are 15 residues in the CDR3. The germline V and J ends were trimmed by 5 bases and 5 bases, with 18 bases remaining between them. CDR1 is SEHNR, CDR2 FQNEAQ, per germline (reference sequence). The CDR3 sequence is CASSDRQDDPETQYF. The CDR3 DNA reads as TGTGCCAGCAGCGACCGACAGGATGATCCGGAGACCCAGTACTTC.

This sequence joins TRBV19 and TRBJ1-3; the match to TRBD1 covers 7 bases. The CDR3 is 16 amino acids. Germline CDR1 reads LNHDA; CDR2 reads SQIVND (reference sequence). V shed 6 bases and J 0 bases; nucleotides not matched to a gene: 8. This CDR3 reads CASRLTGTVSGNTIYF. The CDR3 coding sequence is TGTGCCAGTAGACTAACCGGGACAGTCTCTGGAAACACCATATATTTT. Drawing the rest from reference TRBV19 and TRBJ1-3, the complete variable domain is DGGITQSPKYLFRKEGQNVTLSCEQNLNHDAMYWYRQDPGQGLRLIYYSQIVNDFQKGDIAEGYSVSREKKESFPLTVTSAQKNPTAFYLCASRLTGTVSGNTIYFGEGSWLTVV.

CDR3 coding DNA: TGTGCCAGCAGCTCGCCGAGCGGGAGAGTCTACAATGAGCAGTTCTTC. The encoded protein is CASSSPSGRVYNEQFF. This sequence joins TRBV7-8 and TRBJ2-1, with TRBD2 identical over 8 bases. The V segment lost 4 bases and the J segment 3 bases; nucleotides outside the gene matches: 8. Germline loops: CDR1 SGHVS, CDR2 FQNEAQ. CDR3 length: 16 amino acids.

The rearrangement links TRBV14 to TRBJ2-7, with 8 bases identical to TRBD2. This CDR3 comprises 14 residues. Trimming cost V 4 bases and J 5 bases; bases outside gene matches: 7. Germline CDR1 and CDR2: SGHDN and FVKESK. CDR3 protein: CASSRSGSAHEQYF. In nucleotides, the CDR3 is TGTGCCAGCAGCCGAAGCGGGAGTGCCCACGAGCAGTACTTC. Full variable domain (missing parts from reference TRBV14 and TRBJ2-7): EAGVTQFPSHSVIEKGQTVTLRCDPISGHDNLYWYRRVMGKEIKFLLHFVKESKQDESGMPNNRFLAERTGGTYSTLKVQPAELEDSGVYFCASSRSGSAHEQYFGPGTRLTVT.